The clone carrying this TCR beta chain was seen at least ten times. The antigen is unknown. CDR1 SQVTM and CDR2 ANQGSEA come from the germline V gene. CDR3 length: 14 amino acids. Unmatched junction bases numbered 10, after V lost 7 bases and J lost 4 bases. This sample is drawn from a study of early T cells in non-severe SARS-CoV-2 infection. Points from the study as a whole: Comparison of clonotypes with VDJdb favored anti-spike CD8 responses while missing private and CD4 specificities.

Separate cDNA molecules each had unique molecular identifiers attached to them. Each CDR3 protein gets one entry after TCRdb re-called the 5' RACE reads with MiXCR. The sample yields about 80,000 distinct CDR3 sequences, 14% to 15% seen once. Sequenced sample: whole blood. This TCR was sampled from an adult who was a healthcare worker with PCR-confirmed SARS-CoV-2 infection or an uninfected control (not recorded which). V usage is TRBV29-1 and J usage is TRBJ1-1, with TRBD1 matching over 9 bases. CDR3 DNA sequence: TGCAGCGCTATGGATCGGACAGGGGCCACTGAAGCTTTCTTT. It yields the protein CSAMDRTGATEAFF.